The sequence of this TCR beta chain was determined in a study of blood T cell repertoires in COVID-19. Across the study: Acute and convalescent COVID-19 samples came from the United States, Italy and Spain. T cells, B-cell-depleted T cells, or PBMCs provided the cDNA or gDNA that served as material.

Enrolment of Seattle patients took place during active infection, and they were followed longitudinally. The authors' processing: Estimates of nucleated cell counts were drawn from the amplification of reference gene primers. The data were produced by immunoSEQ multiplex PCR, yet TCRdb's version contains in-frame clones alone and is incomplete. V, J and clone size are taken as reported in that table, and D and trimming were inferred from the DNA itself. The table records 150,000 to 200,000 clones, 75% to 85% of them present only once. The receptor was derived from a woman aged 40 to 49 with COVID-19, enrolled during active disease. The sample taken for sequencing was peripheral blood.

The CDR3 region is CASSPLRQAENSPLHF. CDR3 DNA sequence: TGTGCCAGCAGCCCCCTTCGACAAGCAGAAAATTCACCCCTCCACTTT. The chain uses TRBV6-6 and TRBJ1-6; D not resolved. CDR3 length: 16 residues. CDR1 is MNHNY, CDR2 SVGAGI, per germline (reference sequence). The V end was cut by 6 bases, the J end by 7 bases, with 19 bases between.